These T cell receptor beta chains were read from a single sample in a study of blood T cells in healthy people across ages. TCRdb reprocessed the 5' RACE reads via MiXCR and lists one record per CDR3 protein. The sample includes approximately 800,000 distinct CDR3 sequences, less than 80% of them seen just once. Sequenced material: blood. Source of these receptors: a man aged 30 to 39 in good health. Both conserved end residues are part of each CDR3. A D gene is named only where the DNA matches it firmly. Some rows have no size entry. The others give once, few or many, or a class for an expanded clone.

length	size	J	D	V	DNA	CDR3
14	-	TRBJ2-1	-	TRBV20-1	-	CSAYTFGAYNEQYF
14	few	TRBJ1-4	TRBD1	TRBV29-1	TGCAGCGTTGCGGACAGGGAAACCAATGAAAAACTGTTTTTT	CSVADRETNEKLFF
12	-	TRBJ1-2	-	TRBV20-1	TGCAGTGCTTCCCCAGGGGACTATGGCTACACCTTC	CSASPGDYGYTF
15	-	TRBJ2-7	TRBD2	TRBV7-2	TGTGCCAGCAGCTCAGACATTAGCGGGTCCTACGAGCAGTACTTC	CASSSDISGSYEQYF
15	few	TRBJ1-2	TRBD1	TRBV10-3	TGTGCCATCAGCGAGGACAGGGGCGCGTCCTATGGCTACACCTTC	CAISEDRGASYGYTF
15	-	TRBJ2-4	-	TRBV7-9	TGTGCCAGCAGCCCAACCAACATAGCCAAAAACATTCAGTACTTC	CASSPTNIAKNIQYF
15	-	TRBJ2-3	-	TRBV20-1	TGCAGTGCTAGTAGGCAGGGCGGGTCGACAGATACGCAGTATTTT	CSASRQGGSTDTQYF
15	few	TRBJ1-6	-	TRBV4-2	TGTGCCAGCAGCGAAGGGACGGTAGAGGCTTCACCCCTCCACTTT	CASSEGTVEASPLHF
13	-	TRBJ2-7	-	TRBV4-1	TGCGCCAGCAGCCAAGTCCAGTTGAGCGAGCAGTACTTC	CASSQVQLSEQYF
15	-	TRBJ2-7	-	TRBV5-1	TGCGCCAGCAGCTTGGGTGGACAGAGATCCTACGAGCAGTACTTC	CASSLGGQRSYEQYF
15	once	TRBJ2-7	TRBD1	TRBV14	TGTGCCAGCAGCCCATGGACAGGGTTTACCGACGAGCAGTACTTC	CASSPWTGFTDEQYF
18	few	TRBJ2-7	-	TRBV5-1	TGCGCCAGCAGCTTGTCTCCCTCTACTAGCCCGGGATCCTACGAGCAGTACTTC	CASSLSPSTSPGSYEQYF
14	once	TRBJ2-5	-	TRBV3-1	TGTGCCAGCAGCCAAGTGGCTACAGTAGAGACCCAGTACTTC	CASSQVATVETQYF
16	-	TRBJ2-1	TRBD1	TRBV25-1	TGTGCCAGCAGTCCACCCGGGACAGAAGTCTACAATGAGCAGTTCTTC	CASSPPGTEVYNEQFF
15	-	TRBJ1-2	-	TRBV6-6	TGTGCCAGCAGGGACCCGACCCTCCGGGGCTATGGCTACACCTTC	CASRDPTLRGYGYTF
16	-	TRBJ1-2	-	TRBV6-5	TGTGCCAGCAGTTATGGGTTTTCAGGGCCTTCCTATGGCTACACCTTC	CASSYGFSGPSYGYTF
14	-	TRBJ2-3	-	TRBV11-2	TGTGCCAGCAGCTTCGAAAGGGGAGGAGATACGCAGTATTTT	CASSFERGGDTQYF
16	-	TRBJ2-2	TRBD2	TRBV9	TGTGCCAGCAGCGTAGAGGGCGGGGGAAACACCGGGGAGCTGTTTTTT	CASSVEGGGNTGELFF
11	once	TRBJ2-3	-	TRBV2	TGTGCCAGCCTCTTCCGGGGCGGGCAGTATTTT	CASLFRGGQYF
13	-	TRBJ2-1	TRBD2	TRBV12-3/TRBV12-4	TGTGCCAGCAGACCCGGGACTAGCAAGACCCAGTTCTTC	CASRPGTSKTQFF
16	-	TRBJ2-3	TRBD2	TRBV4-3	TGCGCCAGCAGCCGGTTTGAGCGGGACCCCCCAGATACGCAGTATTTT	CASSRFERDPPDTQYF
17	-	TRBJ2-5	TRBD2	TRBV9	TGTGCCAGCAGCCCTCTAGGTAGCGGGGGGGCCGTGGAGACCCAGTACTTC	CASSPLGSGGAVETQYF
15	-	TRBJ2-7	-	TRBV6-2/TRBV6-3	TGTGCCAGCAGTTATCCCCCAGGGGCACCCTACGAGCAGTACTTC	CASSYPPGAPYEQYF
12	-	TRBJ1-4	-	TRBV5-1	TGCGCCAGCAGCTTGGACGATGAAAAACTGTTTTTT	CASSLDDEKLFF
17	-	TRBJ2-7	TRBD1	TRBV28	TGTGCCAGCAGTTCCCCGGACAGGGGGGCGCTTTCCTACGAGCAGTACTTC	CASSSPDRGALSYEQYF